This TCR beta chain derives from a study of cytomegalovirus exposure and HLA in healthy donors. On the study more broadly: The Caucasian-associated ancestry cluster held roughly 80% of 398 genotyped donors. Overall study results and limits: Later analysis identified a missense DCLRE1C variant that was linked to TCR beta V- and J-gene trimming.

The V and J ends lost 2 bases and 5 bases, in that order; junction bases with no gene match: 7. CDR3 length: 17 residues. Germline assignment: CDR1 MGHDK and CDR2 SYGVNS. A note on this clone: What it binds is unknown.

Primers for the PCR totalled 60 Vbeta and 13 Jbeta. Produced via immunoSEQ multiplex PCR; TCRdb's table is partial and in-frame only. This sample contains roughly 75,000 clones. The chain joins TRBV25-1 to TRBJ2-2; TRBD2 matches 11 bases. Material for sequencing was PBMCs. This receptor was taken from a middle-aged man in good health and CMV-seronegative. DNA for the CDR3: TGTGCCAGCAGTGAACCTACTAGCGGGAGTTGGACCGGGGAGCTGTTTTTT. This translates into CASSEPTSGSWTGELFF.